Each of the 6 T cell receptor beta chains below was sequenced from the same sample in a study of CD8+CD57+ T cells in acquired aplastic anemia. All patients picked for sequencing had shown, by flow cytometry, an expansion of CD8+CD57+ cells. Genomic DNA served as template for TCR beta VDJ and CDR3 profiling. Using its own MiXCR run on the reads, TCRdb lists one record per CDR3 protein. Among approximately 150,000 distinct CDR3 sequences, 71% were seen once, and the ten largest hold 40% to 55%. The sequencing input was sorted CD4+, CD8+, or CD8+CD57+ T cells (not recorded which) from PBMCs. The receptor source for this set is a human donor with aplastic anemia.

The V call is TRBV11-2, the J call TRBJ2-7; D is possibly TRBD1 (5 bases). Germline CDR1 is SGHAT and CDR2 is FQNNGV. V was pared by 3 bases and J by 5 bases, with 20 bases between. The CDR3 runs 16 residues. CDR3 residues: CASSFPCSGAKDEQYF. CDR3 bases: TGTGCCAGCAGCTTTCCGTGCTCTGGGGCCAAGGACGAGCAGTACTTC.

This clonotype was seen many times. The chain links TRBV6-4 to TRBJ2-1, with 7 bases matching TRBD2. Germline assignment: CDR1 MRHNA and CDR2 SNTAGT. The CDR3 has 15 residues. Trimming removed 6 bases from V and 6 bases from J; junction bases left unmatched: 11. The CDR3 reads CASSDGGSTSNEQFF. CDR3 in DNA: TGTGCCAGCAGCGACGGCGGGAGCACATCCAATGAGCAGTTCTTC.

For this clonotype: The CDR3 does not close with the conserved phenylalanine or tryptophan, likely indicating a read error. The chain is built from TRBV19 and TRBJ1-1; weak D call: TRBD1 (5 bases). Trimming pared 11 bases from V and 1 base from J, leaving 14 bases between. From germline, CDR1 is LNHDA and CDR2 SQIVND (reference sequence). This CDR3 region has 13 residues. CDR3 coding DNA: TGTGCCCTTAGTATGACAGAGAACACTGAAGCTTTCTGT. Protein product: CALSMTENTEAFC.

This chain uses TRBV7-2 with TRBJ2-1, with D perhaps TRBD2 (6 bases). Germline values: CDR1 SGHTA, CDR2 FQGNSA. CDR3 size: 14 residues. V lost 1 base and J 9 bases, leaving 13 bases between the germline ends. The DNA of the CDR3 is TGTGCCAGCAGCTTAGGTCCTAGCGTGGGTGAGCAGTTCTTC. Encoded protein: CASSLGPSVGEQFF.

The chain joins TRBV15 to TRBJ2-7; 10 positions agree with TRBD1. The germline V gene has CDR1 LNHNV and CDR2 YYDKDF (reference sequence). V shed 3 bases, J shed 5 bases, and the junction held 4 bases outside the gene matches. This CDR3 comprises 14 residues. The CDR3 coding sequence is TGTGCCACCAGCAGCAGACAGGGGGCAAACGAGCAGTACTTC. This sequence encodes CATSSRQGANEQYF.

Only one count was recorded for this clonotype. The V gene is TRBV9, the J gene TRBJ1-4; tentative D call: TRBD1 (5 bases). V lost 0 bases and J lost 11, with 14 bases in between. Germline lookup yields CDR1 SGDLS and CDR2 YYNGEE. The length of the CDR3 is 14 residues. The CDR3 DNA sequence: TGTGCCAGCAGCGTAGAGAGTGCGGAGGGGAAACTGTTTTTT. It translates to CASSVESAEGKLFF.